This T cell receptor beta chain originates from a study of cytomegalovirus exposure and HLA in healthy donors. As to this clone: Its antigen is unidentified.

The PCR was carried out with 60 Vbeta primers and 13 Jbeta primers. The assay was immunoSEQ multiplex PCR, and TCRdb's table has in-frame clones only and misses some. The repertoire holds 90,000 to 110,000 clones, with 80% to 85% as singletons. This CDR3 has 16 amino acids. Germline CDR1 is KGHSH and CDR2 is LQKENI. The V and J ends lost 2 bases and 0 bases respectively, with 10 bases between them. Broader study findings: Several top significant clusters appeared, in a later analysis, to be linked to common viral pathogens. A prior analysis recorded that most TCR beta V segments were productive about 87% or about 30% of the time.

The rearrangement links TRBV18 to TRBJ1-4, with D unclear. The sequence came from a young man in good health and CMV-seropositive. Source material: PBMCs. The CDR3 DNA sequence: TGTGCCAGCTCACCAAGGCGGGCTGCAACTAATGAAAAACTGTTTTTT. The encoded protein is CASSPRRAATNEKLFF.